The 28 T cell receptor beta chains listed next were all sequenced from one sample in a study of T cells after yellow fever vaccination. Each CDR3 protein gets one entry after TCRdb re-called the 5' RACE reads with MiXCR. The sample contains some 320,000 distinct CDR3 sequences, 9.5% to 12% of which appear only once. Sequenced material: CD4+ T cells sorted from PBMCs, taken 45 days after the yellow fever booster vaccination. These receptors were taken from a man between 18 and 29 years old who received the YFV17D yellow fever vaccine.

J is TRBJ2-7 and V is TRBV30; possibly TRBD1 or TRBD2 for D (5 bases each). The V gene lost 2 bases and the J gene lost 9 bases, with 14 bases spanning the gap. This CDR3 contains 12 residues. CDR1 and CDR2 from the germline V gene are GTSNPN and SVGIG (reference sequence). CDR3 nucleotide sequence: TGTGCCTGGAGTCCCTCCGGGGACGGGCAGTACTTC. It specifies CAWSPSGDGQYF.

This chain joins TRBV5-6 and TRBJ1-1; D uncertain. V lost 2 bases, J lost 0 bases, and 11 bases lay in between. Germline assignment: CDR1 SGHDT and CDR2 YYEEEE. The CDR3 has 15 residues. The CDR3 region is CASSLNGLMNTEAFF. The CDR3 DNA is TGTGCCAGCAGCTTAAATGGGCTCATGAACACTGAAGCTTTCTTT.

This clonotype turned up a few times. The V gene is TRBV10-1, the J gene TRBJ2-3; 14 bases agree with TRBD2. After removal of 5 bases from V and 3 bases from J, the junction contained 13 bases not matched to a gene. The germline V gene has CDR1 WNHNN and CDR2 SYGVQD (reference sequence). The CDR3 length is 19 residues. The CDR3 spells CASSTGTSGSRLGTDTQYF. CDR3 in DNA: TGCGCCAGCAGTACGGGGACTAGCGGGAGCCGCCTTGGTACAGATACGCAGTATTTT.

This chain joins TRBV2 and TRBJ2-1; 7 bases fit TRBD2. CDR3 length: 16 residues. The J segment lost 0 bases and the V segment lost 4 bases, leaving 6 bases of the junction unmatched. Germline CDR1 reads SNHLY; CDR2 reads FYNNEI. The CDR3 DNA is TGTGCCAGCAGTGTTTGGGAGGGGAGCTCCTACAATGAGCAGTTCTTC. This gives the protein CASSVWEGSSYNEQFF.

The sample holds many counts of this clonotype. The J gene is TRBJ2-3, the V gene TRBV5-1; D not resolved. Germline V gene data show CDR1 as SGHRS and CDR2 as YFSETQ. The CDR3 has 14 residues. Trimming left V 4 bases short and J 4 bases short, with 13 bases between. CDR3 sequence (DNA): TGCGCCAGCAGCGCTACCCCTGGGGCAGATACGCAGTATTTT. Amino acid sequence: CASSATPGADTQYF.

The CDR3 bases are TGCGCCAGCAGCCAAGAAAGGTTTTACAATGAGCAGTTCTTC. It codes for CASSQERFYNEQFF. V is TRBV4-1 and J is TRBJ2-1; D remains unclear. V dropped 0 bases and J dropped 4 bases, with 7 bases sitting between them. CDR1 is MGHRA, CDR2 YSYEKL, per germline. The CDR3 totals 14 residues.

This clonotype was detected only a few times. The chain employs TRBV6-1 and TRBJ2-7; 9 positions agree with TRBD2. Germline values: CDR1 MNHNS, CDR2 SASEGT. Trimming cost V 7 bases and J 3 bases; bases outside gene matches: 7. This CDR3 contains 14 residues. The CDR3 DNA reads as TGTGCCAGCAACGGCCTAGCGGGGCGCTACGAGCAGTACTTC. Translated: CASNGLAGRYEQYF.

This clonotype was seen a few times. This chain connects TRBV5-1 to TRBJ2-6; D ambiguous. The CDR3 runs 17 residues. CDR1 and CDR2 from the germline V gene are SGHRS and YFSETQ. Trimming removed 0 bases from V and 4 bases from J, with 14 bases in between. The CDR3 region is CASSLGPSGEGANVLTF. In DNA form, the CDR3 reads TGCGCCAGCAGCTTGGGCCCCTCTGGTGAAGGGGCCAACGTCCTGACTTTC.

This clonotype was seen a handful of times. The chain carries TRBV6-6 and TRBJ2-5, with D unclear. The CDR3 runs 13 residues. Germline-derived CDR1 and CDR2 are MNHNY and SVGAGI (reference sequence). Trimming cost V 3 bases and J 5 bases, with 10 bases left between them. CDR3 loop: CASSYGSGETQYF. The CDR3 DNA sequence: TGTGCCAGCAGTTATGGCTCTGGGGAGACCCAGTACTTC.

This chain links TRBV20-1 with TRBJ1-5, with D tentatively TRBD1 (5 bases). CDR3 size: 15 residues. Trimming left V 1 base short and J 3 bases short, with 13 bases between. Germline values: CDR1 DFQATT, CDR2 SNEGSKA (reference sequence). The CDR3 DNA sequence: TGCAGTGCTAGAGTTTCAGGGCCTCACAATCAGCCCCAGCATTTT. Translated: CSARVSGPHNQPQHF.

The table lists this clonotype with a few counts. The V and J genes are TRBV7-2 and TRBJ1-6; unclear D gene. Trimming removed 3 bases from V and 12 bases from J, with 15 bases in between. Germline V gene lookup returns CDR1 SGHTA and CDR2 FQGNSA. The CDR3 is 14 residues long. CDR3 loop: CASSFRPGDGPLHF. In DNA form, the CDR3 reads TGTGCCAGCAGCTTTCGGCCAGGTGATGGACCCCTCCACTTT.

V usage is TRBV5-1 and J usage is TRBJ1-1, with TRBD1 identical over 10 bases. V gave up 5 bases and J gave up 0 bases; unmatched junction bases: 10. Germline CDR1 is SGHRS and CDR2 is YFSETQ. This CDR3 spans 17 amino acids. The CDR3 DNA sequence: TGCGCCAGCAGACCTGGACAGGGGGGAAAAATGAACACTGAAGCTTTCTTT. This encodes CASRPGQGGKMNTEAFF.

This clonotype was counted between two and nine times. This chain uses TRBV7-2 with TRBJ2-2; unclear D gene. This CDR3 is built from 15 residues. CDR1 SGHTA and CDR2 FQGNSA come from the germline V gene. V lost 2 bases and J lost 6, with 13 bases in between. The CDR3 DNA reads as TGTGCCAGCAGCTTATCAGTATGGGTTTCCGGGGAGCTGTTTTTT. Translated, it gives CASSLSVWVSGELFF.

This clonotype was recorded a few times. The V call is TRBV4-3, the J call TRBJ1-3; possibly TRBD1 for D (5 bases). Germline V gene sequence: CDR1 LGHNA, CDR2 YSLEER. The V gene lost 4 bases and the J gene lost 2 bases, with 18 bases spanning the gap. This CDR3 is 17 amino acids long. The CDR3 loop is CASSLANWGEAGNTIYF. The CDR3 DNA reads TGCGCCAGCAGCCTCGCCAATTGGGGGGAGGCTGGAAACACCATATATTTT.

This clonotype has a handful of counts. The chain has TRBV6-1 and TRBJ2-7, with 9 nucleotides matching TRBD1. Germline V gene data show CDR1 as MNHNS and CDR2 as SASEGT. Losses at the gene ends were 5 bases for V and 3 bases for J; bases not matched to a gene: 17. The CDR3 covers 18 residues. The chain's CDR3 is CASSPRGAPGQGLYEQYV. The CDR3 DNA reads as TGTGCCAGCAGTCCCAGGGGGGCTCCCGGACAGGGGCTCTACGAGCAGTACGTC.

This clonotype was counted only a few times. V and J are TRBV7-9 and TRBJ1-1, with 7 positions matching TRBD1. The trim removed 6 bases at V and 4 bases at J, leaving 2 bases unmatched. This CDR3 spans 12 amino acids. Germline V CDR1 and CDR2: SEHNR, FQNEAQ (reference sequence). In DNA, the CDR3 is TGTGCCAGCAGGGCAGGGGGCACTGAAGCTTTCTTT. It translates to CASRAGGTEAFF.

This clonotype has at least ten counts. The chain is built from TRBV15 and TRBJ2-7; 10 bases map to TRBD2. The germline gives CDR1 LNHNV, CDR2 YYDKDF (reference sequence). This CDR3 is built from 13 residues. Germline trimming cut 4 bases from V and 5 bases from J; bases unmatched to any gene: 2. DNA of the CDR3: TGTGCCACCAGCACGGGACTAGCGAACGAGCAGTACTTC. Its protein product is CATSTGLANEQYF.

This clonotype has more than one count but fewer than ten. This chain connects TRBV29-1 to TRBJ1-1; D gene unclear. The CDR3 has 12 residues. V shed 6 bases and J shed 3 bases, with 11 bases lying between them. Germline V gives CDR1 SQVTM, CDR2 ANQGSEA. Written as DNA, the CDR3 is TGCAGCGTGGCGCCTTGGGACACTGAAGCTTTCTTT. Its protein is CSVAPWDTEAFF.

This clonotype was seen more than once but under ten times. The chain uses TRBV28 and TRBJ1-1; D is unclear. Per the germline V gene, CDR1 is MDHEN and CDR2 is SYDVKM. V was shortened by 5 bases and J by 0 bases, with 16 bases between the two germline ends. The CDR3 is 16 residues long. In DNA form, the CDR3 reads TGTGCCAGCAGTCCCCGTGTCCCGGTGATGAACACTGAAGCTTTCTTT. Translating it yields CASSPRVPVMNTEAFF.

The CDR3 loop reads CASSLVRVRGSGANVLTF. Written as DNA, the CDR3 is TGTGCCAGCAGCTTAGTTCGGGTTCGGGGCTCTGGGGCCAACGTCCTGACTTTC. This rearrangement joins TRBV11-2 to TRBJ2-6, with D possibly matching TRBD2 (5 bases). The V end was cut by 1 base, the J end by 0 bases, with 13 bases between. The CDR3 has 18 residues. Germline V lookup: CDR1 SGHAT, CDR2 FQNNGV.

The table lists this clonotype with a few counts. The chain combines TRBV29-1 with TRBJ2-1, with 9 nucleotides matching TRBD1. V lost 3 bases, J lost 8 bases, and 8 bases stayed unmatched. This CDR3 spans 14 amino acids. Germline V CDR1 and CDR2: SQVTM, ANQGSEA. As DNA, the CDR3 is TGCAGCGTTGATAACAGGGGGCGTTACGATGAGCAGTTCTTC. Its translation: CSVDNRGRYDEQFF.

CDR3 nucleotides: TGCGCCAGCAGCCCCGTGGTAGAGACGGCGGATACGCAGTATTTT. Its protein product is CASSPVVETADTQYF. This chain uses TRBV5-1 with TRBJ2-3; unclear D gene. The ends were cut back, 4 bases at V and 6 bases at J, with 18 bases in the middle. The CDR3 is 15 residues long. The germline CDR1 and CDR2 sequences are SGHRS and YFSETQ.

This clonotype showed up just a few times. The V call is TRBV15, the J call TRBJ2-3, with D hard to call. Germline V gene sequence: CDR1 LNHNV, CDR2 YYDKDF (reference sequence). V shed 1 base and J shed 3 bases, with 2 bases lying between them. The CDR3 consists of 12 residues. CDR3 sequence: CATSRATDTQYF. CDR3 DNA sequence: TGTGCCACCAGCAGAGCTACAGATACGCAGTATTTT.

The table lists this clonotype with a few counts. CDR3 region: CASSPSGGAGNEQFF. The CDR3 DNA reads TGCGCCAGCAGCCCAAGCGGGGGGGCGGGGAATGAGCAGTTCTTC. This sequence joins TRBV4-3 and TRBJ2-1, with 10 bases fitting TRBD2. After removal of 4 bases from V and 7 bases from J, the junction contained 7 bases not matched to a gene. This CDR3 contains 15 residues. Germline CDR1 is LGHNA and CDR2 is YSLEER.

This chain uses TRBV3-1 with TRBJ2-7; D gene uncertain. Germline V lookup: CDR1 LGHDT, CDR2 YNNKEL (reference sequence). This CDR3 comprises 12 residues. Trimming cost V 0 bases and J 7 bases, with 7 bases left between them. The CDR3 region is CASSQDLMEQYF. As DNA, the CDR3 is TGTGCCAGCAGCCAAGATCTGATGGAGCAGTACTTC.

In this sample, this clonotype turned up many times. The chain carries TRBV12-3 or TRBV12-4 and TRBJ2-4; 7 nucleotides agree with TRBD2. The length of the CDR3 is 16 residues. V shed 0 bases, J shed 0 bases, and the junction held 2 bases outside the gene matches. This chain's CDR3 is CASSLAGGIAKNIQYF. The CDR3 DNA follows: TGTGCCAGCAGTTTAGCGGGGGGGATAGCCAAAAACATTCAGTACTTC.

The table lists this clonotype with a few counts. The chain is built from TRBV5-5 and TRBJ2-5; tentatively, D is TRBD1 (6 bases). This CDR3 region has 15 residues. From germline, CDR1 is SGHKS and CDR2 YYEKEE (reference sequence). Trimming removed 1 base from V and 4 bases from J, with 14 bases in between. CDR3 bases: TGTGCCAGCAGCTTGACCGGGACAAAACGAGAGACCCAGTACTTC. Protein: CASSLTGTKRETQYF.

This clonotype was seen repeatedly, ten times or more. CDR3 in DNA: TGCGCCAGCAGCCAAACCTCAGGGGTTTATAGCAATCAGCCCCAGCATTTT. Protein: CASSQTSGVYSNQPQHF. V gene TRBV4-1 combines with J gene TRBJ1-5; perhaps TRBD1 as D (6 bases). The CDR3 runs 17 residues. Germline CDR1 and CDR2: MGHRA and YSYEKL. Trimming removed 2 bases from V and 0 bases from J, with 14 bases in between.